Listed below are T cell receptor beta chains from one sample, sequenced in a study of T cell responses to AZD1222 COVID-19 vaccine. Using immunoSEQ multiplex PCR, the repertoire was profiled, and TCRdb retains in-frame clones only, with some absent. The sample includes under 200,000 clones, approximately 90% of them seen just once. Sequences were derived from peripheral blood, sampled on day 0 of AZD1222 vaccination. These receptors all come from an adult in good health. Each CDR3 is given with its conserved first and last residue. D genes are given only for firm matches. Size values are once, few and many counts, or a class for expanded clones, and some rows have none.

cdr3_nt: TGTGCCAGCAGCAATAAGCGGGACTCCTACAATGAGCAGTTCTTC
cdr3_aa: CASSNKRDSYNEQFF
v_call: TRBV7-8
d_call: TRBD2
clone_size: NA
j_call: TRBJ2-1

cdr3_nt: TGTGCCAGCAGCTTATGGGGGGCGGATAACTATGGCTACACCTTC
cdr3_aa: CASSLWGADNYGYTF
v_call: TRBV7-9
d_call: NA
clone_size: NA
j_call: TRBJ1-2

cdr3_nt: TGTGCCAGCAGCTTAGCCACAGGGGGGAGAAACACCATATATTTT
cdr3_aa: CASSLATGGRNTIYF
v_call: TRBV7-2
d_call: TRBD1
clone_size: few
j_call: TRBJ1-3

cdr3_nt: TGTGCCAGTAGTATGTCTAGGGGGTGGACCGGGGAGCTGTTTTTT
cdr3_aa: CASSMSRGWTGELFF
v_call: TRBV19
d_call: NA
clone_size: once
j_call: TRBJ2-2

cdr3_nt: TGTGCCAGCAGTTACTCAGGGCAGGGCACCTACGAGCAGTACTTC
cdr3_aa: CASSYSGQGTYEQYF
v_call: TRBV6-5
d_call: NA
clone_size: NA
j_call: TRBJ2-7

cdr3_nt: TGCGCCAGCAGCTCGGATAGCAATCAGCCCCAGCATTTT
cdr3_aa: CASSSDSNQPQHF
v_call: TRBV5-1
d_call: NA
clone_size: NA
j_call: TRBJ1-5

cdr3_nt: TGTGCCAGCAGTCGGGACAGGGGTGGTAGGTCCCTCCACTTT
cdr3_aa: CASSRDRGGRSLHF
v_call: TRBV7-2
d_call: TRBD1
clone_size: NA
j_call: TRBJ1-6

cdr3_nt: TGTGCCAGCAGTTTCAGGACAGGGGACACCGGGGAGCTGTTTTTT
cdr3_aa: CASSFRTGDTGELFF
v_call: TRBV19
d_call: TRBD1
clone_size: NA
j_call: TRBJ2-2

cdr3_nt: TGTGCCACCAGCCCCACGGGACAGCAAAACACCGGGGAGCTGTTTTTT
cdr3_aa: CATSPTGQQNTGELFF
v_call: TRBV24-1
d_call: TRBD1
clone_size: NA
j_call: TRBJ2-2

cdr3_nt: TGTGCCAGCAGTTCGGGGGGGAACACCGGGGAGCTGTTTTTT
cdr3_aa: CASSSGGNTGELFF
v_call: TRBV27
d_call: TRBD2
clone_size: NA
j_call: TRBJ2-2

cdr3_nt: TGTGCCAGCAGCACCCACAGGGGCGGTGAGCAGTTCTTC
cdr3_aa: CASSTHRGGEQFF
v_call: TRBV7-3
d_call: TRBD1
clone_size: NA
j_call: TRBJ2-1

cdr3_nt: TGTGCCAGCAGCTCCCAGGCGGGCACTGAAGCTTTCTTT
cdr3_aa: CASSSQAGTEAFF
v_call: TRBV7-9
d_call: NA
clone_size: NA
j_call: TRBJ1-1

cdr3_nt: TGTGCCAGTAGTAGTTTATCCAACCAGGGGGCTGAAGCTTTCTTT
cdr3_aa: CASSSLSNQGAEAFF
v_call: TRBV19
d_call: TRBD1
clone_size: NA
j_call: TRBJ1-1

cdr3_nt: TGTGCCAGCAGCTCACAACAGGGCCATGAGCAGTTCTTC
cdr3_aa: CASSSQQGHEQFF
v_call: TRBV7-9
d_call: NA
clone_size: NA
j_call: TRBJ2-1

cdr3_nt: TGTGCCAGCACTATAGGCAAGGGTGCCTACGAGCAGTACTTC
cdr3_aa: CASTIGKGAYEQYF
v_call: TRBV3-1/TRBV3-2
d_call: NA
clone_size: NA
j_call: TRBJ2-7

cdr3_nt: TGCGCCAGCAGCCTAGGGACAGGGGCTGGGGCCAACGTCCTGACTTTC
cdr3_aa: CASSLGTGAGANVLTF
v_call: TRBV4-1
d_call: TRBD1
clone_size: NA
j_call: TRBJ2-6

cdr3_nt: TGTGCCAGCAGAGGTAACAGGGGGAACTATGGCTACACCTTC
cdr3_aa: CASRGNRGNYGYTF
v_call: TRBV28
d_call: TRBD1
clone_size: NA
j_call: TRBJ1-2

cdr3_nt: TGTGCTACCGGGACGGGAAGCACAGATACGCAGTATTTT
cdr3_aa: CATGTGSTDTQYF
v_call: TRBV19
d_call: NA
clone_size: NA
j_call: TRBJ2-3

cdr3_nt: TGCGCCAGCAGTGCCACCCGCCCCACCGGGGAGCTGTTTTTT
cdr3_aa: CASSATRPTGELFF
v_call: TRBV10-1
d_call: NA
clone_size: NA
j_call: TRBJ2-2

cdr3_nt: TGTGCCAGCAGCTTGTTCATTGGTGATGAGCAGTTCTTC
cdr3_aa: CASSLFIGDEQFF
v_call: TRBV5-5
d_call: NA
clone_size: NA
j_call: TRBJ2-1

cdr3_nt: TGTGCCAGCAGCGTAGGAGGGACAGGGAGTACTCAATCCTACGAGCAGTACTTC
cdr3_aa: CASSVGGTGSTQSYEQYF
v_call: TRBV9
d_call: TRBD1
clone_size: once
j_call: TRBJ2-7

cdr3_nt: TGCGCCAGCAGCTTGGGTCGGGCTCGGGACACAGATACGCAGTATTTT
cdr3_aa: CASSLGRARDTDTQYF
v_call: TRBV5-1
d_call: NA
clone_size: NA
j_call: TRBJ2-3

cdr3_nt: TGCGCCAGCAGCTTGGCCGGGGCTGACACTGAAGCTTTCTTT
cdr3_aa: CASSLAGADTEAFF
v_call: TRBV5-1
d_call: NA
clone_size: NA
j_call: TRBJ1-1

cdr3_nt: TGTGCCAGCAGCAGACTAGCGGGAGGAGCGAACACCGGGGAGCTGTTTTTT
cdr3_aa: CASSRLAGGANTGELFF
v_call: TRBV7-3
d_call: TRBD2
clone_size: NA
j_call: TRBJ2-2

cdr3_nt: TGCGCCAGCAGTGTCTCGGCAGCTCTAAGTCTCACAGATACGCAGTATTTT
cdr3_aa: CASSVSAALSLTDTQYF
v_call: TRBV10-1
d_call: NA
clone_size: NA
j_call: TRBJ2-3

cdr3_nt: TGTGCCAGCAGCTTAGCCCCCTGGGACAGGGGGTACAATGAGCAGTTCTTC
cdr3_aa: CASSLAPWDRGYNEQFF
v_call: TRBV7-8
d_call: TRBD1
clone_size: NA
j_call: TRBJ2-1

cdr3_nt: TGTGCCAGCAGCGCAGCCCCAAGCCTCCCAAGCACAGATACGCAGTATTTT
cdr3_aa: CASSAAPSLPSTDTQYF
v_call: TRBV9
d_call: NA
clone_size: NA
j_call: TRBJ2-3

cdr3_nt: TGTGCCAGCCTTGGAAACACCATATATTTT
cdr3_aa: CASLGNTIYF
v_call: TRBV28
d_call: NA
clone_size: NA
j_call: TRBJ1-3

cdr3_nt: TGTGCCAGCAGCTCCGACGATACTACGCAGTATTTT
cdr3_aa: CASSSDDTTQYF
v_call: TRBV5-4
d_call: NA
clone_size: NA
j_call: TRBJ2-3

cdr3_nt: TGTGCCAGCACCTCCTCCGGGACAGGGGGCGGCTATGGCTACACCTTC
cdr3_aa: CASTSSGTGGGYGYTF
v_call: TRBV9
d_call: TRBD1
clone_size: NA
j_call: TRBJ1-2

cdr3_nt: TGTGCCAGTAGATACCGGAGTTTTGTACGGGAGCGGGACACCGGGGAGCTGTTTTTT
cdr3_aa: CASRYRSFVRERDTGELFF
v_call: TRBV19
d_call: NA
clone_size: NA
j_call: TRBJ2-2

cdr3_nt: TGTGCCAGCAGGGCAAACGAGCAGTACTTC
cdr3_aa: CASRANEQYF
v_call: TRBV2
d_call: NA
clone_size: NA
j_call: TRBJ2-7

cdr3_nt: TGTGCCAGCAGTAACCCTTTCGACAGGGCCCCCTACGAGCAGTACTTC
cdr3_aa: CASSNPFDRAPYEQYF
v_call: TRBV6-6
d_call: TRBD1
clone_size: NA
j_call: TRBJ2-7

cdr3_nt: TGCGCCAGCAGCTTGGCCTCGGGGGGCGCTGAAGCTTTCTTT
cdr3_aa: CASSLASGGAEAFF
v_call: TRBV5-1
d_call: NA
clone_size: NA
j_call: TRBJ1-1

cdr3_nt: TGTGCCAGCAGTTTATACGGTACAGGGGGGGGTGAAAAACTGTTTTTT
cdr3_aa: CASSLYGTGGGEKLFF
v_call: TRBV27
d_call: TRBD1
clone_size: few
j_call: TRBJ1-4

cdr3_nt: TGCGCCAGCAGCCAAGACCCCCAGGGGTCCGGCACTGAAGCTTTCTTT
cdr3_aa: CASSQDPQGSGTEAFF
v_call: TRBV4-3
d_call: NA
clone_size: NA
j_call: TRBJ1-1

cdr3_nt: TGTGCCAGCAGCTCGCAACAGATCAGACGAGACTATAATTCACCCCTCCACTTT
cdr3_aa: CASSSQQIRRDYNSPLHF
v_call: TRBV7-8
d_call: NA
clone_size: NA
j_call: TRBJ1-6

cdr3_nt: TGTGCCAGCAGTTGGGGAGTTACCTACGAGCAGTACTTC
cdr3_aa: CASSWGVTYEQYF
v_call: TRBV27
d_call: NA
clone_size: NA
j_call: TRBJ2-7

cdr3_nt: TGTGCCAGCAGCGAATATACCCCCGGACAGGGGAGAAACACCATATATTTT
cdr3_aa: CASSEYTPGQGRNTIYF
v_call: TRBV9
d_call: TRBD1
clone_size: NA
j_call: TRBJ1-3

cdr3_nt: TGTGCCACCAGCAGAGCTCTGGACGGAGCTAATGAAAAACTGTTTTTT
cdr3_aa: CATSRALDGANEKLFF
v_call: TRBV15
d_call: NA
clone_size: NA
j_call: TRBJ1-4

cdr3_nt: TGCGCCAGCCGGGCCGTGGACAATGAGCAGTTCTTC
cdr3_aa: CASRAVDNEQFF
v_call: TRBV10-2
d_call: NA
clone_size: NA
j_call: TRBJ2-1

cdr3_nt: TGTGCCGGCAGCTTCCTAGGGGGCCACTATGGCTACACCTTC
cdr3_aa: CAGSFLGGHYGYTF
v_call: TRBV5-6
d_call: TRBD1
clone_size: NA
j_call: TRBJ1-2

cdr3_nt: TGTGCCAGCAGCCCGTTGGGGAGTTTGGGGGGAGGGACCACAGATACGCAGTATTTT
cdr3_aa: CASSPLGSLGGGTTDTQYF
v_call: TRBV11-2
d_call: TRBD2
clone_size: NA
j_call: TRBJ2-3

cdr3_nt: TGTGCCAGCCGAGCTCTTGGCAGGGGGCATGCCGAGCAGTACTTC
cdr3_aa: CASRALGRGHAEQYF
v_call: TRBV2
d_call: TRBD1
clone_size: NA
j_call: TRBJ2-7

cdr3_nt: TGTGCCATCAGTAAGACGGGACTCCACACAGATACGCAGTATTTT
cdr3_aa: CAISKTGLHTDTQYF
v_call: TRBV10-3
d_call: NA
clone_size: NA
j_call: TRBJ2-3